What follows describes a single T cell receptor (beta chain). Sequencing used immunoSEQ multiplex PCR; TCRdb keeps in-frame clones, though not all of them. Of 150,000 to 200,000 clones in the sample, around 94% were seen once. CDR1 MDHEN and CDR2 SYDVKM come from the germline V gene. The V and J ends lost 4 bases and 0 bases respectively, with 19 bases between them. CDR3 length equals 19 residues. These data are taken from a study of control samples from healthy donors and cancer patients. This clonotype originated in a young woman in good health. Specimen: blood. The chain combines TRBV28 with TRBJ2-6; tentatively, D is TRBD1 (7 bases). The CDR3 protein is CASSSQGGPLFSGANVLTF. The CDR3 region has the DNA TGTGCCAGCAGTTCGCAGGGGGGACCCCTATTCTCTGGGGCCAACGTCCTGACTTTC.